The clone carrying this T cell receptor beta chain was observed at least ten times. The antigen is undetermined. In germline, CDR1 is MNHEY, CDR2 SVGEGT. The length of the CDR3 is 15 residues. Trimming removed 0 bases at V and 6 bases at J, with 15 bases between. The source of the sample is a study of T cell repertoires in cytomegalovirus infection. The wider study: Public TCR beta signatures were indicative of both CMV infection and a matching HLA type. General study results and limits: Cumulated frequencies of public TCR beta families served to identify carriers of CMV plus the relevant HLA. In two of eight donors, the top clonotype was HLA-C-restricted CMV-specific.

Each CDR3 protein gets one entry after TCRdb re-called the reads with MiXCR. This sample has about 200,000 distinct CDR3 sequences, with roughly 9.8% found just once. This clonotype originated in a human donor in good health (CMV status not recorded). Some clones in this sample may be carry-over from other donors' samples. The chain is built from TRBV6-2 or TRBV6-3 and TRBJ2-7; D is uncertain. The material sequenced was PBMCs. The CDR3 protein is CASSYSWLGLVEQYF. The CDR3 DNA sequence: TGTGCCAGCAGTTACTCCTGGCTGGGGTTGGTCGAGCAGTACTTC.